What follows are 8 T cell receptor beta chains derived from one specimen sequenced in a study of cytomegalovirus exposure and HLA in healthy donors. This PCR relied on a set of 60 Vbeta primers and 13 Jbeta primers. Sequenced by immunoSEQ multiplex PCR; TCRdb stores in-frame clones only, minus some. The table has about 200,000 clones, approximately 80% seen once; the top ten hold roughly 0.75%. What was sequenced was PBMCs. The receptors derive from a boy under 10 years old in good health and CMV-seronegative.

The V call is TRBV9, the J call TRBJ2-1, with 8 bases matching TRBD2. CDR1 and CDR2 (germline): SGDLS, YYNGEE. J lost 2 bases, V lost 1 base, and 5 bases had no gene match. CDR3 length equals 16 residues. The CDR3 spells CASSVYSGGPYNEQFF. CDR3 in DNA: TGTGCCAGCAGCGTATATTCGGGGGGGCCCTACAATGAGCAGTTCTTC.

CDR3 bases: TGTGCCAGCAGCAACGGACAGGGGAGGACTGAAGCTTTCTTT. Its translation: CASSNGQGRTEAFF. This chain joins TRBV13 and TRBJ1-1, with 9 bases lining up with TRBD1. This CDR3 region has 14 residues. The trim removed 5 bases at V and 5 bases at J, leaving 6 bases unmatched. The germline CDR1 and CDR2 sequences are PRHDT and FYEKMQ (reference sequence).

The chain couples TRBV19 to TRBJ2-7; TRBD2 might be the D (5 bases). CDR3 length: 15 residues. Trimming took 5 bases from V and 0 from J, leaving 14 bases between them. CDR1 LNHDA and CDR2 SQIVND come from the germline V gene (reference sequence). CDR3 sequence (DNA): TGTGCCAGTAGTTGGGGAAGCGGCATCTCCTACGAGCAGTACTTC. It yields the protein CASSWGSGISYEQYF.

V and J are TRBV7-9 and TRBJ2-7, with 7 bases fitting TRBD2. The CDR3 spans 15 residues. J was trimmed by 2 bases and V by 2 bases; bases with no gene match: 6. Germline loops: CDR1 SEHNR, CDR2 FQNEAQ (reference sequence). In nucleotides, the CDR3 is TGTGCCAGCAGCTTAAGTAGACTAGCCCCCTACGAGCAGTACTTC. The encoded protein is CASSLSRLAPYEQYF.

The chain employs TRBV6-1 and TRBJ2-1; D might be TRBD2 (6 bases). Germline V gene lookup returns CDR1 MNHNS and CDR2 SASEGT. The CDR3 covers 15 residues. The V end was cut by 4 bases, the J end by 6 bases, with 16 bases between. In nucleotides, the CDR3 is TGTGCCAGCAGTGGAGGGGTCCTAGCGCTCAATGAGCAGTTCTTC. Protein sequence: CASSGGVLALNEQFF.

The table lists this clone with a few counts. The chain uses TRBV7-9 and TRBJ2-3; TRBD1 matches at 8 bases. Germline loops: CDR1 SEHNR, CDR2 FQNEAQ (reference sequence). Losses at the gene ends were 5 bases for V and 4 bases for J; bases not matched to a gene: 2. The CDR3 is made up of 13 amino acids. The CDR3 reads CASSPRGPDTQYF. The CDR3 DNA reads as TGTGCCAGCAGCCCCAGGGGGCCAGATACGCAGTATTTT.

V is TRBV19 and J is TRBJ1-5; D is unresolved. V was clipped by 8 bases and J by 1 base, with 12 bases between them. CDR3 length equals 14 residues. Looked up from germline, CDR1 is LNHDA and CDR2 is SQIVND (reference sequence). CDR3 region: CASGVRASNQPQHF. Here the CDR3 DNA reads TGTGCCAGTGGTGTAAGAGCGAGCAATCAGCCCCAGCATTTT.

This chain links TRBV29-1 with TRBJ1-2; D might be TRBD1 (6 bases). Germline V lookup: CDR1 SQVTM, CDR2 ANQGSEA. This CDR3 is 14 amino acids long. V was trimmed by 6 bases and J by 0 bases, leaving 14 bases between them. CDR3 DNA sequence: TGCAGCGTGGGCCGGGACACCTCTAACTATGGCTACACCTTC. This codes for CSVGRDTSNYGYTF.